This TCR beta chain was documented in a study of T-cell memory formation after mild COVID-19. Study-wide results and limits: Detection of some responders pre-infection suggested pre-existing cross-reactive memory T cells participated.

Germline CDR1 is SGHRS and CDR2 is YFSETQ. V lost 0 bases and J lost 9, with 13 bases in between. This CDR3 is 13 amino acids long. Via MiXCR, TCRdb re-called the 5' RACE reads, giving one row per CDR3 protein. Of over 10,000 distinct CDR3 sequences in the sample, 12% were seen once. This clonotype was found many times. Its matching antigen is unknown. The sample comprised PBMCs or a T cell subset sorted from them (not recorded which). This TCR came from an adult woman who had mild COVID-19 (a few samples of this study predate the infection). Cell type and time point are not known. V gene TRBV5-1 combines with J gene TRBJ2-7; D is unclear. CDR3 coding DNA: TGCGCCAGCAGCTTGGCCGAACTTACGGGGCAGTACTTC. It encodes CASSLAELTGQYF.